This TCR beta chain stems from a study of identical twins. General study findings and limits: Out-of-frame beta sequences exhibited a weaker degree of excess twin sharing.

TCRdb passed the 5' RACE reads through MiXCR, listing each CDR3 protein once. The table has 400,000 to 650,000 distinct CDR3 sequences, under 25% seen once. This clonotype was recorded a few times. Its antigen is currently unknown. The sample was also linked to a second study, of T cells expressing NK-cell markers. That report notes: The authors sequenced eight donors, of whom seven were HCMV-seropositive and one was seronegative. The sorts in several experiments were restricted to alpha-beta TCR T cells by an anti-gamma-delta TCR antibody. Whether expanded NKG2C+ T cell clones recognized HCMV stayed uncertain.

The sequence derives from a woman aged 18-29 years in good health. The material sequenced was CD4+ T cells sorted from blood.

CDR3 loop: CSARAPGTRHTGELFF. The CDR3 DNA reads TGCAGTGCCCGAGCCCCCGGGACTAGACACACCGGGGAGCTGTTTTTT. The chain couples TRBV20-1 to TRBJ2-2, with 8 bases fitting TRBD2. Unmatched junction bases numbered 12, after V lost 6 bases and J lost 3 bases. CDR1 DFQATT and CDR2 SNEGSKA come from the germline V gene (reference sequence). CDR3 length: 16 amino acids.